The 18 T cell receptor beta chains presented below share a single source sample, sequenced in a study of graft-versus-host responses after intestinal transplantation. Profiled with immunoSEQ multiplex PCR; TCRdb holds only in-frame clones, not every one. The sample shows 25,000 to 35,000 clones, roughly 87% of them seen only once. The sequencing here drew on PBMCs, taken approximately 460 days after intestinal transplantation. These TCRs come from a human patient who received an intestinal transplant, so some T cells may come from the graft donor.

The genes are TRBV30 and TRBJ1-4; TRBD1 is a possible D gene (5 bases). From germline, CDR1 is GTSNPN and CDR2 SVGIG (reference sequence). V lost 4 bases and J lost 4, with 16 bases in between. The CDR3 spans 15 residues. This CDR3 is CAWNEDQGLNEKLFF. The CDR3 DNA is TGTGCCTGGAATGAGGACCAGGGACTTAATGAAAAACTGTTTTTT.

This clone has only one observation. The rearrangement links TRBV28 to TRBJ2-5; D gene unclear. Trimming removed 2 bases from V and 5 bases from J, with 12 bases in between. CDR1 is MDHEN and CDR2 is SYDVKM in the germline V gene. This CDR3 is built from 14 residues. The CDR3 bases are TGTGCCAGCAGTTTAAACACCGAAGGGGAGACCCAGTACTTC. Its translation: CASSLNTEGETQYF.

Concerning this clone: Different DNA sequences within this sample yield the same CDR3. The V and J genes are TRBV19 and TRBJ2-3; 9 positions match TRBD1. CDR1 and CDR2 from the germline V gene are LNHDA and SQIVND (reference sequence). The CDR3 sequence is 14 residues long. The trim removed 8 bases at V and 4 bases at J, leaving 7 bases unmatched. Here the CDR3 DNA reads TGTGCCAGTTCAAGACAGGGGGGGCCAGATACGCAGTATTTT. It codes for CASSRQGGPDTQYF.

This clone was picked up a small number of times. The J gene is TRBJ1-1, the V gene TRBV7-9; D gene unclear. The CDR3 sequence is 14 residues long. CDR1 is SEHNR and CDR2 is FQNEAQ in the germline V gene (reference sequence). Trimming shortened V by 1 base and J by 5 bases, and 11 bases separated the two germline ends. DNA of the CDR3: TGTGCCAGCAGCTTAGTAGAGGGAAGGACTGAAGCTTTCTTT. Translation: CASSLVEGRTEAFF.

This chain links TRBV5-6 with TRBJ1-1, with D unresolved. The length of the CDR3 is 13 residues. Germline lookup yields CDR1 SGHDT and CDR2 YYEEEE. Deletions cut 4 bases from V and 6 bases from J, with 13 bases between. The CDR3 loop is CASSAGLGPEAFF. CDR3 DNA: TGTGCCAGCAGCGCAGGCCTCGGTCCTGAAGCTTTCTTT.

This chain links TRBV6-5 with TRBJ1-2; D perhaps matches TRBD1 (5 bases). The V end was cut by 2 bases, the J end by 4 bases, with 11 bases between. The CDR3 is 14 residues long. The germline CDR1 and CDR2 sequences are MNHEY and SVGAGI. CDR3 protein: CASSYGADFYGYTF. CDR3 nucleotides: TGTGCCAGCAGTTACGGGGCGGATTTCTATGGCTACACCTTC.

The V and J genes are TRBV4-3 and TRBJ1-2; D is unresolved. CDR3 length: 15 residues. V lost 0 bases and J lost 3, with 11 bases in between. In germline, CDR1 is LGHNA, CDR2 YSLEER. The CDR3 here is CASSQDARPDYGYTF. The CDR3 coding sequence is TGCGCCAGCAGCCAAGACGCTAGGCCTGACTATGGCTACACCTTC.

The V and J genes are TRBV5-4 and TRBJ1-1; tentative D call: TRBD1 (6 bases). Germline CDR1 and CDR2: SGHNT and YYREEE (reference sequence). There are 16 residues in the CDR3. Trimming left V 4 bases short and J 4 bases short, with 20 bases between. CDR3 bases: TGTGCCAGCAGCCCCAGTACAGGGTTTGTGGGCACTGAAGCTTTCTTT. Its translation is CASSPSTGFVGTEAFF.

J is TRBJ2-1 and V is TRBV7-9; 7 bases line up with TRBD2. Germline V gene lookup returns CDR1 SEHNR and CDR2 FQNEAQ (reference sequence). The CDR3 is made up of 13 amino acids. Germline trimming cut 10 bases from V and 4 bases from J; bases unmatched to any gene: 7. In DNA form, the CDR3 reads TGTGCCACCCGCCTAGCGGATTACAATGAGCAGTTCTTC. Translated: CATRLADYNEQFF.

The CDR3 spells CASTGAQETQYF. The CDR3 coding sequence is TGTGCCAGCACCGGGGCTCAAGAGACCCAGTACTTC. The chain joins TRBV6-5 to TRBJ2-5; D assignment may be TRBD1 or TRBD2 (5 bases each). The CDR3 consists of 12 residues. V lost 7 bases and J 2 bases, leaving 8 bases between the germline ends. CDR1 is MNHEY and CDR2 is SVGAGI in the germline V gene.

The CDR3 loop reads CASSENSGANVLTF. CDR3 bases: TGTGCCAGCAGTGAAAACTCTGGGGCCAACGTCCTGACTTTC. The V and J genes are TRBV6-1 and TRBJ2-6; no clear D gene. This CDR3 contains 14 residues. The V end was cut by 2 bases, the J end by 0 bases, with 2 bases between. Looked up from germline, CDR1 is MNHNS and CDR2 is SASEGT.

V gene TRBV28 combines with J gene TRBJ2-3; the D gene is possibly TRBD2 (5 bases). The germline V gene encodes CDR1 MDHEN and CDR2 SYDVKM. V shed 8 bases and J shed 3 bases, with 18 bases lying between them. The CDR3 is made up of 15 amino acids. CDR3 sequence: CASLTRGDLTDTQYF. CDR3 nucleotide sequence: TGTGCCAGCCTAACTCGGGGAGACCTAACAGATACGCAGTATTTT.

The V gene is TRBV7-9, the J gene TRBJ2-5, with TRBD1 matching over 8 bases. This CDR3 is built from 15 residues. CDR1 is SEHNR and CDR2 is FQNEAQ in the germline V gene (reference sequence). J was trimmed by 1 base and V by 3 bases; bases with no gene match: 4. The CDR3 loop is CASSFIGQGQETQYF. The CDR3 DNA reads as TGTGCCAGCAGCTTTATTGGACAGGGCCAAGAGACCCAGTACTTC.

This clone occurred once. The V call is TRBV2, the J call TRBJ2-6, with D maybe TRBD1 (5 bases). This CDR3 spans 17 amino acids. V shed 5 bases and J shed 0 bases, with 14 bases lying between them. Germline assignment: CDR1 SNHLY and CDR2 FYNNEI. CDR3: CASSQRTPSSGANVLTF. The CDR3 bases are TGTGCCAGCAGTCAAAGGACACCGAGCTCTGGGGCCAACGTCCTGACTTTC.

The CDR3 is CASSLVDGKETQYF. In DNA, the CDR3 is TGTGCCAGCAGCTTAGTTGACGGGAAAGAGACCCAGTACTTC. The gene calls are TRBV7-8 and TRBJ2-5, with D tentatively TRBD2 (5 bases). This CDR3 region has 14 residues. Trimming cost V 1 base and J 3 bases, with 9 bases left between them. Germline loops: CDR1 SGHVS, CDR2 FQNEAQ.

The V gene is TRBV10-3, the J gene TRBJ1-2; D gene unclear. Trimming removed 11 bases from V and 6 bases from J, with 19 bases in between. The CDR3 has 13 amino acids. From germline, CDR1 is ENHRY and CDR2 SYGVKD. The CDR3: CAAYGIPKDGYTF. In DNA, the CDR3 is TGTGCCGCCTACGGGATACCGAAGGATGGCTACACCTTC.

There are a few counts of this clone. The chain combines TRBV7-9 with TRBJ1-2, with D perhaps matching TRBD1 (6 bases). Per the germline V gene, CDR1 is SEHNR and CDR2 is FQNEAQ (reference sequence). The CDR3 is 15 residues long. Between the trimmed V and J ends, which lost 3 bases and 6 bases, there was a span of 17 bases. This chain's CDR3 is CASSLTGIGRDGYTF. The CDR3 DNA reads TGTGCCAGCAGCTTGACAGGCATAGGAAGGGATGGCTACACCTTC.

The chain employs TRBV6-1 and TRBJ2-1; no firm D call. Trimming shortened V by 3 bases and J by 0 bases, and 3 bases separated the two germline ends. Germline V gives CDR1 MNHNS, CDR2 SASEGT. This CDR3 has 13 residues. The CDR3 DNA is TGTGCCAGCAGTGACAGCTCCTACAATGAGCAGTTCTTC. This encodes CASSDSSYNEQFF.